One sample yielded the 14 T cell receptor beta chains listed below, sequenced in a study of T-cell memory formation after mild COVID-19. A single record per CDR3 protein comes from TCRdb applying MiXCR to the 5' RACE reads. The repertoire holds 300,000 to 350,000 distinct CDR3 sequences, with 19% as singletons. The sample was PBMCs or a T cell subset sorted from them (not recorded which). The source is a man aged 18 to 29 who had mild COVID-19 (a few samples of this study predate the infection). Cell type and time point are not known.

The chain recombines TRBV6-2 or TRBV6-3 with TRBJ2-1; D might be TRBD2 (6 bases). The CDR3 is 16 amino acids. The germline V gene encodes CDR1 MNHEY and CDR2 SVGEGT. Trimming shortened V by 2 bases and J by 7 bases, and 18 bases separated the two germline ends. Here the CDR3 reads CASSYGAEGWGNEQFF. The CDR3 nucleotides read TGTGCCAGCAGTTACGGTGCGGAGGGGTGGGGGAATGAGCAGTTCTTC.

This sequence joins TRBV2 and TRBJ1-1; D unclear. The CDR3 is 14 residues long. V dropped 6 bases and J dropped 1 base, with 12 bases sitting between them. CDR1 is SNHLY and CDR2 is FYNNEI in the germline V gene. The CDR3, as DNA: TGTGCCAGCAGCCCGGGTCTCGCGAACACTGAAGCTTTCTTT. It is translated as CASSPGLANTEAFF. Variable domain in full (rest from reference TRBV2 and TRBJ1-1): EPEVTQTPSHQVTQMGQEVILRCVPISNHLYFYWYRQILGQKVEFLVSFYNNEISEKSEIFDDQFSVERPDGSNFTLKIRSTKLEDSAMYFCASSPGLANTEAFFGQGTRLTVV.

The chain is built from TRBV24-1 and TRBJ2-5; perhaps TRBD2 as D (7 bases). The CDR3 has 14 residues. Germline CDR1 is KGHDR and CDR2 is SFDVKD. Trimming removed 9 bases at V and 0 bases at J, with 13 bases between. Here the CDR3 DNA reads TGTGCCACCGCGGGAGAGGGGGACCAAGAGACCCAGTACTTC. Translated: CATAGEGDQETQYF.

This clonotype was detected only a few times. The rearrangement uses TRBV30 and TRBJ1-6; 7 bases align to TRBD1. With V trimmed by 0 bases and J by 9 bases, 11 bases remained unmatched. The V gene's germline CDR1 is GTSNPN and CDR2 SVGIG (reference sequence). The CDR3 contains 16 residues. In DNA form, the CDR3 reads TGTGCCTGGAGTGTACTCCCCAGGGGGAATATTTCACCCCTCCACTTT. It specifies CAWSVLPRGNISPLHF.

This sequence joins TRBV19 and TRBJ2-4, with D possibly TRBD1 on 5 matching bases. CDR3 size: 14 residues. Germline CDR1 LNHDA, CDR2 SQIVND (reference sequence). V lost 8 bases and J lost 1, with 12 bases in between. The CDR3 here is CASVREGAKNIQYF. DNA of the CDR3: TGTGCCAGTGTCAGGGAAGGCGCCAAAAACATTCAGTACTTC.

The CDR3 DNA follows: TGTGCCAGCAGCCTCCGGGACTATGGGCCTGATACGCAGTATTTT. Amino acids: CASSLRDYGPDTQYF. V is TRBV3-1 and J is TRBJ2-3; 7 bases fit TRBD2. The J segment lost 6 bases and the V segment lost 4 bases, leaving 10 bases of the junction unmatched. Germline CDR1 LGHDT, CDR2 YNNKEL (reference sequence). This CDR3 is 15 amino acids long.

The V gene is TRBV6-2 or TRBV6-3, the J gene TRBJ2-7; unclear D gene. CDR1 and CDR2 (germline): MNHEY, SVGEGT. Trimming stripped 3 bases from V and 7 bases from J, with 7 bases between. The CDR3 extends over 11 amino acids. As DNA, the CDR3 is TGTGCCAGCAGTTATTTAGGGGAGCAGTACGTC. Translated: CASSYLGEQYV.

The genes are TRBV5-1 and TRBJ2-5; 11 bases match TRBD2. Germline loops: CDR1 SGHRS, CDR2 YFSETQ. CDR3 length: 15 amino acids. The V gene end was trimmed by 4 bases and the J gene end by 2 bases; junction bases not matched to a gene: 4. The DNA of the CDR3 is TGCGCCAGCAGCGTGGGGACTAGCGGACAAGAGACCCAGTACTTC. It codes for CASSVGTSGQETQYF.

This clonotype has only a few counts. V usage is TRBV20-1 and J usage is TRBJ1-2; D unclear. From germline, CDR1 is DFQATT and CDR2 SNEGSKA (reference sequence). This CDR3 region has 13 residues. V lost 5 bases and J lost 8, with 18 bases in between. DNA of the CDR3: TGCAGTGCTCTCCCCCCCGATCTTGAGGGCTACACCTTC. Amino acids: CSALPPDLEGYTF.

This chain links TRBV28 with TRBJ2-3, with D perhaps being TRBD1 or TRBD2 (5 bases each). V was shortened by 8 bases and J by 6 bases, with 15 bases between the two germline ends. This CDR3 has 13 amino acids. The germline V gene has CDR1 MDHEN and CDR2 SYDVKM. The CDR3 bases are TGTGCCAGCGGCATACGAGGGACGGATACGCAGTATTTT. It translates to CASGIRGTDTQYF.

The rearrangement joins TRBV4-3 to TRBJ1-3; D is uncertain. This CDR3 comprises 15 residues. Germline V CDR1 and CDR2: LGHNA, YSLEER. With 1 base removed from V and 2 bases from J, the gap between germline ends came to 9 bases. This CDR3 is CASSQVVTAGNTIYF. CDR3 nucleotide sequence: TGCGCCAGCAGCCAAGTCGTGACGGCTGGAAACACCATATATTTT.

This clonotype was detected ten times or more. The chain recombines TRBV27 with TRBJ2-3; 11 positions match TRBD2. Germline V CDR1 and CDR2: MNHEY, SMNVEV (reference sequence). The ends lost 6 bases at V and 4 bases at J; junction bases unmatched: 9. The CDR3 is 16 residues long. Here the CDR3 reads CASSRSSGGVSDTQYF. Here the CDR3 DNA reads TGTGCCAGCAGCCGGAGTAGCGGGGGGGTTTCAGATACGCAGTATTTT.

V and J are TRBV6-2 or TRBV6-3 and TRBJ1-1; 8 bases line up with TRBD1. The CDR3 is 18 amino acids. V lost 6 bases to trimming and J lost 3 bases; unmatched junction nucleotides: 18. CDR1 MNHEY and CDR2 SVGEGT come from the germline V gene. The CDR3 nucleotides are TGTGCCAGCAGCTTCGTAAAAGGACAGGGCCATCGGGACACTGAAGCTTTCTTT. Translated, it gives CASSFVKGQGHRDTEAFF.

This clonotype showed up just a few times. The chain combines TRBV12-3 or TRBV12-4 with TRBJ2-5; 9 bases are shared with TRBD2. Germline trimming cut 2 bases from V and 1 base from J; bases unmatched to any gene: 2. CDR3 length: 15 amino acids. DNA for the CDR3: TGTGCCAGCAGTTTACTAGCGGGGTCCCAAGAGACCCAGTACTTC. Translating gives CASSLLAGSQETQYF.